The TCR beta chain described here comes from a study of blood T cell repertoires in COVID-19 (TCRdb year 2020). Background for the entire study: Samples covering the acute and convalescent phases of COVID-19 were provided by collaborators in the United States, Italy and Spain. The repertoires were made available in a free public database intended to serve as a resource for research on the immune response to SARS-CoV-2. Where available, HLA class I and class II types were obtained from metadata supplied by the sample provider rather than from assay-based typing. The samples were drawn from two sources: the first 160 participants of the ongoing ImmuneRACE study, and 1,000 to 1,500 subjects contributed by 6 global collaborators. The prospective study material was composed of cDNA or gDNA derived from T cells, B-cell-depleted T cells, or PBMCs. Nearly every sample came with metadata listing a de-identified subject ID, COVID-19 status, age in years and sex. Deeply sampled blood TCRbeta repertoires from subjects exposed to, actively infected with, or recovered from COVID-19 were included in the dataset.

TCRbeta CDR3 regions were amplified from genomic DNA using the immunoSEQ Assay, a bias-controlled multiplex PCR. As for the authors' bioinformatics: The number of nucleated cells in each sample was estimated by amplification of reference gene primers within the assay. To quantify the absolute abundance of each unique TCRbeta CDR3 rearrangement, sequence reads were collapsed and filtered. For each sample, productive Simpson clonality was calculated as the square root of Simpson's diversity index across productive rearrangements. TCRdb obtained this table from immuneACCESS and retained in-frame rearrangements with V and J assigned. These tables miss some clones; where compared with another copy, unresolved V genes account for less than half of the shortfall, and the remainder is unexplained. V and J calls and clone size are those listed in that table; D and trimming were worked out from the DNA. The sample table records around 280,000 clones; more than 70% of these occur just once. 11% of the sample is taken by the ten largest.

One collaborating source in Seattle enrolled patients while the patients were actively infected and followed the patients over time throughout the course of disease. The collaborating institutions used their own protocols to collect whole blood in K2EDTA tubes. For TCRbeta analysis, collaborator samples were shipped as frozen whole blood, as isolated PBMCs, or as DNA extracted from either sample type. Via the germline V gene (reference sequence), CDR1 is SGHNT and CDR2 YYREEE. The CDR3, from cysteine to phenylalanine, totals 17 residues. Only the CDR3 DNA is retained, 51 bases long and in frame from the first base. Unmatched junction bases come to 8, with V trimmed by 1 base and J by 0 bases. Results and caveats for the whole study, not just this receptor: Clinical and demographic metadata were provided uncurated, with the amount varying by source and participant.

In regard to this clone: It has no known antigen specificity. No base qualities exist here, and no much larger clone lies one base off it.

This TCR was sampled from a woman aged 25 to 39 with COVID-19, enrolled during active disease. Here the chain combines TRBV5-4 and TRBJ2-7, and 9 junction bases match TRBD2. The sample comprised peripheral blood. The CDR3 protein is CASSLRVSAGGSYEQYF. The DNA sequence is as follows: TGTGCCAGCAGCTTGAGGGTATCAGCGGGAGGCTCCTACGAGCAGTACTTC.